Listed below are T cell receptor beta chains from one sample, sequenced in a study of tumor-infiltrating lymphocytes in primary liver carcinoma. In TCRdb, the multiplex PCR reads were re-called with MiXCR into one record per CDR3 protein. The table includes some 180,000 distinct CDR3 sequences, about 60% detected once. What was sequenced was peripheral blood. These receptors all stem from a man aged 40-49 years with primary liver carcinoma and hepatitis B virus infection. The CDR3 runs from the conserved cysteine through the conserved F or W. D genes are given only for firm matches. A clone size is listed for some rows: how often the clone was seen (once, few, many), or a class if it is expanded.

j_call d_call v_call clone_size cdr3_aa cdr3_nt
TRBJ1-4 - TRBV6-5 few CASSPPPGDGDEKLFF TGTGCCAGCAGTCCCCCCCCAGGGGACGGTGATGAAAAACTGTTTTTT
TRBJ2-7 - TRBV12-3/TRBV12-4 - CASSLALGYEQYF TGTGCCAGCAGTTTAGCCCTGGGCTACGAGCAGTACTTC
TRBJ2-3 - TRBV7-9 few CASSRQTDTQYF TGTGCCAGCAGCCGCCAGACAGATACGCAGTATTTT
TRBJ2-4 TRBD2 TRBV11-2 many CASGGSPSGTDQYF TGTGCCTCAGGGGGGAGTCCTAGCGGGACGGATCAGTACTTC
TRBJ1-1 - TRBV10-3 - CAISESPDTEAFF TGTGCCATCAGTGAGTCCCCGGACACTGAAGCTTTCTTT
TRBJ2-7 TRBD2 TRBV13 few CASSLRLAGGPYEQYF TGTGCCAGCAGCTTACGCCTAGCGGGAGGGCCATACGAGCAGTACTTC
TRBJ2-5 - TRBV29-1 few CSVTPGLRDGTQYF TGCAGCGTCACCCCGGGACTCCGGGACGGGACCCAGTACTTC
TRBJ2-1 TRBD2 TRBV29-1 - CSAAGLAGPSYNEQFF TGCAGCGCCGCGGGACTAGCGGGGCCATCCTACAATGAGCAGTTCTTC
TRBJ1-5 - TRBV6-2/TRBV6-3 - CARTRDRDQPQHF TGTGCCAGGACCAGGGATCGGGATCAGCCCCAGCATTTT
TRBJ2-7 - TRBV28 - CASRTVYEQYF TGTGCCAGCAGAACGGTCTACGAGCAGTACTTC
TRBJ2-7 - TRBV6-1 - CASSDSEGPYYEQYF TGTGCCAGCAGCGACTCGGAGGGACCGTATTACGAGCAGTACTTC
TRBJ1-4 - TRBV6-1 few CASSEAGPNEKLFF TGTGCCAGCAGTGAAGCCGGGCCTAATGAAAAACTGTTTTTT
TRBJ2-1 - TRBV10-3 - CAGGRTADNEQFF TGTGCCGGGGGGCGGACGGCGGACAATGAGCAGTTCTTC
TRBJ2-7 - TRBV5-6 - CASSLDSRGYEQYF TGTGCCAGCAGCTTGGACAGTAGGGGCTACGAGCAGTACTTC
TRBJ1-1 - TRBV6-6 few CASSSETVAANTEAFF TGTGCCAGCAGTTCAGAAACAGTTGCCGCTAACACTGAAGCTTTCTTT
TRBJ2-1 TRBD2 TRBV11-2 - CASNLYRGVGYNEQFF TGTGCCAGCAACTTATATCGGGGGGTCGGCTACAATGAGCAGTTCTTC
TRBJ2-7 - TRBV6-5 few CASISPGSAYEQYF TGTGCCAGCATTTCCCCCGGCTCGGCCTACGAGCAGTACTTC
TRBJ1-3 TRBD1 TRBV28 - CASSGQVRSGNTIYF TGTGCCAGCAGTGGACAGGTTCGCTCTGGAAACACCATATATTTT
TRBJ2-3 TRBD2 TRBV29-1 many CSVEGVSGIGDTQYF TGCAGCGTTGAGGGGGTTAGCGGGATCGGAGATACGCAGTATTTT